Listed here are 20 T cell receptor beta chains from one sample, sequenced in a study of blood T cell repertoires in COVID-19. Assay: immunoSEQ multiplex PCR; the TCRdb copy retains only in-frame clones and omits some. The table has around 130,000 clones, 82% seen once. The specimen was peripheral blood. The origin of the receptors is an older woman with acute or convalescent COVID-19.

The rearrangement joins TRBV7-3 to TRBJ1-1, with D maybe TRBD1 (6 bases). Per the germline V gene, CDR1 is SGHTA and CDR2 is FQGTGA. The V and J ends lost 2 bases and 5 bases respectively, with 9 bases between them. This CDR3 is 13 amino acids long. CDR3 sequence: CASSLQGSTEAFF. The CDR3 DNA follows: TGTGCCAGCAGCTTACAGGGGAGTACTGAAGCTTTCTTT.

V gene TRBV2 combines with J gene TRBJ1-2; possibly TRBD1 for D (5 bases). Germline V gene lookup returns CDR1 SNHLY and CDR2 FYNNEI. This CDR3 has 15 amino acids. Trimming pared 2 bases from V and 4 bases from J, leaving 14 bases between. CDR3: CASSEWEGASYGYTF. CDR3 DNA sequence: TGTGCCAGCAGTGAATGGGAAGGGGCCAGCTATGGCTACACCTTC.

The chain employs TRBV7-2 and TRBJ2-3; TRBD1 matches 11 bases. CDR3 length: 16 amino acids. Per the germline V gene, CDR1 is SGHTA and CDR2 is FQGNSA. After removal of 6 bases from V and 7 bases from J, the junction contained 12 bases not matched to a gene. This CDR3 is CASRYRTGGAGNTQYF. The CDR3 DNA reads as TGTGCCAGCAGATACCGGACAGGGGGCGCAGGAAATACGCAGTATTTT.

The gene calls are TRBV11-2 and TRBJ1-1; D gene uncertain. The CDR3 is made up of 15 amino acids. Germline CDR1 is SGHAT and CDR2 is FQNNGV. With 5 bases removed from V and 4 bases from J, the gap between germline ends came to 17 bases. CDR3 loop: CASSPLQRRGTEAFF. The CDR3, as DNA: TGTGCCAGCAGCCCCTTACAACGGCGGGGCACTGAAGCTTTCTTT.

The chain combines TRBV6-6 with TRBJ1-5; D not certain. The CDR3 has 13 residues. The V gene lost 10 bases and the J gene lost 5 bases, with 15 bases spanning the gap. Per germline, CDR1 MNHNY and CDR2 SVGAGI (reference sequence). In nucleotides, the CDR3 is TGTGCCACAACGTACGGGAGCTATCAGCCCCAGCATTTT. Its protein is CATTYGSYQPQHF.

CDR3 DNA sequence: TGTGCCAGCAGCCAAGCGGGGGGTAGGGAAGGTGGCTACACCTTC. Protein product: CASSQAGGREGGYTF. The chain has TRBV4-2 and TRBJ1-2, with D maybe TRBD1 (5 bases). V was trimmed by 1 base and J by 7 bases, leaving 16 bases between them. CDR3 length equals 15 residues. Germline CDR1 reads LGHNA; CDR2 reads YNFKEQ.

The sample holds a few counts of this clone. The CDR3 region is CASSGLLAGGSSYNEQFF. CDR3 DNA: TGTGCCAGCAGTGGACTACTAGCGGGGGGGAGCTCCTACAATGAGCAGTTCTTC. V gene TRBV6-1 combines with J gene TRBJ2-1; TRBD2 agrees at 13 bases. The V segment lost 4 bases and the J segment 0 bases; nucleotides outside the gene matches: 6. Germline V gene sequence: CDR1 MNHNS, CDR2 SASEGT. The CDR3 is 18 residues long.

This chain links TRBV7-9 with TRBJ2-3; D is unresolved. Germline lookup yields CDR1 SEHNR and CDR2 FQNEAQ (reference sequence). V was clipped by 2 bases and J by 0 bases, with 6 bases between them. The CDR3 covers 14 residues. CDR3 loop: CASSLISSTDTQYF. CDR3 bases: TGTGCCAGCAGCTTAATTTCGAGCACAGATACGCAGTATTTT.

The DNA for the CDR3 is TGCGCCAGCAGCCAGGAACAGGGGGTTGATGAGACCCAGTACTTC. Its translation: CASSQEQGVDETQYF. This chain links TRBV4-3 with TRBJ2-5; TRBD1 matches 8 bases. The trim removed 3 bases at V and 5 bases at J, leaving 8 bases unmatched. Germline CDR1 and CDR2: LGHNA and YSLEER. The CDR3 covers 15 residues.

This clone was seen a single time. J is TRBJ2-7 and V is TRBV6-5; 8 bases agree with TRBD1. V was pared by 4 bases and J by 9 bases, with 5 bases of the junction left unmatched. Germline V lookup: CDR1 MNHEY, CDR2 SVGAGI. This CDR3 has 12 residues. CDR3 loop: CASSSSGGGQYF. CDR3 nucleotide sequence: TGTGCCAGCAGTTCCTCAGGGGGCGGGCAGTACTTC.

Turning to this clone: The sample has other DNA sequences that encode this CDR3 too. This rearrangement joins TRBV11-3 to TRBJ2-1; TRBD1 agrees at 10 bases. The germline V gene has CDR1 SGHNT and CDR2 YENEEA. V was pared by 3 bases and J by 1 base, with 0 bases of the junction left unmatched. The CDR3 has 15 residues. This CDR3 reads CASSLDRGSYNEQFF. The CDR3 nucleotides read TGTGCCAGCAGCTTGGACAGGGGGTCCTACAATGAGCAGTTCTTC.

There are a few counts of this clone. The chain carries TRBV5-1 and TRBJ1-6, with D perhaps matching TRBD1 (6 bases). With 5 bases removed from V and 9 bases from J, the gap between germline ends came to 18 bases. Germline-derived CDR1 and CDR2 are SGHRS and YFSETQ. The CDR3 runs 15 residues. The CDR3, as DNA: TGCGCCAGCAGGTTTCTACAGGGTGTGCCTTCACCCCTCCACTTT. It translates to CASRFLQGVPSPLHF.

The chain uses TRBV29-1 and TRBJ2-1, with a weak D call TRBD1 (5 bases). Per germline, CDR1 SQVTM and CDR2 ANQGSEA. This CDR3 has 15 amino acids. Trimming removed 2 bases from V and 7 bases from J, with 18 bases in between. CDR3 sequence: CSVELLGARVNEQFF. In DNA form, the CDR3 reads TGCAGCGTTGAACTCTTAGGGGCCAGGGTTAATGAGCAGTTCTTC.

The chain has TRBV7-8 and TRBJ2-1; perhaps TRBD1 as D (7 bases). CDR1 is SGHVS and CDR2 is FQNEAQ in the germline V gene. Trimming took off 5 bases at V and 4 bases at J, with 42 bases between the two ends. The CDR3 has 24 residues. The CDR3 DNA reads as TGTGCCAGCAGCCGTCGGAGACAGGGATCGGGTAGTGCGGGAAGGACAATGGGTTACAATGAGCAGTTCTTC. This gives the protein CASSRRRQGSGSAGRTMGYNEQFF.

This clone has only a few counts. Written as DNA, the CDR3 is TGTGCCAGCAGCACCCGACAGGCGGTGGGTGAAAAACTGTTTTTT. Its protein product is CASSTRQAVGEKLFF. V and J are TRBV7-8 and TRBJ1-4; the D gene is possibly TRBD1 (6 bases). This CDR3 has 15 residues. Germline values: CDR1 SGHVS, CDR2 FQNEAQ. The V end was cut by 5 bases, the J end by 7 bases, with 17 bases between.

A single count supports this clone. The rearrangement joins TRBV7-2 to TRBJ1-1; tentative D call: TRBD1 (6 bases). The V end was cut by 2 bases, the J end by 6 bases, with 10 bases between. This CDR3 comprises 13 residues. Germline CDR1 SGHTA, CDR2 FQGNSA. This CDR3 reads CASSLYRDAEAFF. DNA of the CDR3: TGTGCCAGCAGCTTATACAGGGACGCTGAAGCTTTCTTT. The full variable domain, with the rest looked up from reference TRBV7-2 and TRBJ1-1, is GAGVSQSPSNKVTEKGKDVELRCDPISGHTALYWYRQSLGQGLEFLIYFQGNSAPDKSGLPSDRFSAERTGGSVSTLTIQRTQQEDSAVYLCASSLYRDAEAFFGQGTRLTVV.

The count of this clone is one. Other DNA sequences from this sample encode an identical CDR3 as well. This sequence joins TRBV12-3 or TRBV12-4 and TRBJ2-3; a possible D gene is TRBD2 (5 bases). This CDR3 is 13 amino acids long. Deletions cut 3 bases from V and 2 bases from J, with 6 bases between. DNA of the CDR3: TGTGCCAGCAGTTTGGGAGCCACAGATACGCAGTATTTT. The encoded protein is CASSLGATDTQYF.

The chain joins TRBV5-1 to TRBJ1-1; tentative D call: TRBD1 (6 bases). V lost 0 bases and J lost 3, with 15 bases in between. The CDR3 has 16 residues. Germline values: CDR1 SGHRS, CDR2 YFSETQ. The CDR3 bases are TGCGCCAGCAGCTTGGGGTCAGGGGAAGGGGACACTGAAGCTTTCTTT. This codes for CASSLGSGEGDTEAFF.

By proportion, this clone is large. The chain joins TRBV5-8 to TRBJ2-2; 8 nucleotides match TRBD2. This CDR3 has 15 residues. From germline, CDR1 is SGHTS and CDR2 YDEGEE. V shed 5 bases, J shed 4 bases, and the junction held 7 bases outside the gene matches. The CDR3 DNA follows: TGTGCCAGCAGAACGGGGGGGCGGTTCACCGGGGAGCTGTTTTTT. It is translated as CASRTGGRFTGELFF.

V and J are TRBV5-1 and TRBJ2-7; TRBD2 aligns across 9 bases. The CDR3 is 15 residues long. V dropped 2 bases and J dropped 2; count of bases not matched to a gene: 5. CDR1 is SGHRS, CDR2 YFSETQ, per germline. CDR3 amino acids: CASSLVSGGAYEQYF. DNA of the CDR3: TGCGCCAGCAGCTTAGTTAGCGGGGGCGCCTACGAGCAGTACTTC.